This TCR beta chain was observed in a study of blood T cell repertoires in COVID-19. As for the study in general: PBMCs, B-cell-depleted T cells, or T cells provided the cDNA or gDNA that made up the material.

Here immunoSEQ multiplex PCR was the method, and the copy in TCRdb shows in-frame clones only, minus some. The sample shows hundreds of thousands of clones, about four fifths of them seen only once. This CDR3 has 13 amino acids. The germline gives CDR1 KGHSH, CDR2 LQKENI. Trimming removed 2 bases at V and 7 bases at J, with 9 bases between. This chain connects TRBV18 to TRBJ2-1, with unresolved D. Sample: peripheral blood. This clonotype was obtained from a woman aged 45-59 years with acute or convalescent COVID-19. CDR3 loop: CASSPVLLNEQFF. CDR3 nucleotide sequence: TGTGCCAGCTCACCAGTACTTTTGAATGAGCAGTTCTTC. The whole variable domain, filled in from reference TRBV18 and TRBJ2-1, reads NAGVMQNPRHLVRRRGQEARLRCSPMKGHSHVYWYRQLPEEGLKFMVYLQKENIIDESGMPKERFSAEFPKEGPSILRIQQVVRGDSAAYFCASSPVLLNEQFFGPGTRLTVL.